The present entry profiles one T cell receptor beta chain with its context. This CDR3 is built from 14 residues. The germline V gene encodes CDR1 SNHLY and CDR2 FYNNEI. Trimming removed 5 bases from V and 2 bases from J, with 13 bases in between. This table comes from immunoSEQ multiplex PCR, and its TCRdb copy is limited to in-frame clones, with some not included. Counted here are tens of thousands of clones, 90% to 96% occurring once; the ten biggest clones make up 1.5% to 2%. The sample comes from a study of T cell clonotyping in hematopoietic cell transplantation. Time point: recipient sample about 28 days before transplant, after cytoreduction. Samples: about 28 days before transplant, then days 30, 100 and 180 after.

The specimen comprised peripheral blood mononuclear cells, sampled before stem cell transplant. This TCR came from a woman between 50 and 59 years old with acute myeloid leukemia. Some clones in this sample may be carry-over from other donors' samples. The chain carries TRBV2 and TRBJ2-7; D may be TRBD1 or TRBD2 (5 bases each). The CDR3 nucleotides are TGTGCCAGCAGTAAGGGGACCGATGCCTACGAGCAGTACTTC. Its translation is CASSKGTDAYEQYF.